Listed below are T cell receptor beta chains from one sample, sequenced in a study of T cells after yellow fever vaccination. One entry per CDR3 protein results from TCRdb running MiXCR on the 5' RACE reads. Among some 500,000 distinct CDR3 sequences, roughly 13% were seen once, and the ten largest hold roughly 13%. This specimen consisted of PBMCs, obtained on the day of the yellow fever booster vaccination. Source of these receptors: a man aged 25-45 years who received the YFV17D yellow fever vaccine. Both conserved end residues are part of each CDR3. Each record gives: CDR3 protein, CDR3 DNA, V gene, J gene, clone size, D gene. The D gene is left open where the match is weak. Clone size is shown for a subset of rows, as once, few, many or a class of expanded clone.

CDR3aa: CASSLGLGYEQYF
CDR3nt: TGTGCCAGCAGCTTGGGTCTCGGGTACGAGCAGTACTTC
v_gene: TRBV5-4
j_gene: TRBJ2-7
abundance: many
d_gene: NA

CDR3aa: CASSHGFFGLAGKETQYF
CDR3nt: TGTGCCAGCAGCCATGGTTTCTTCGGACTAGCGGGAAAGGAGACCCAGTACTTC
v_gene: TRBV14
j_gene: TRBJ2-5
abundance: NA
d_gene: TRBD2

CDR3aa: CASSYPSAKAGGLYEQYF
CDR3nt: TGTGCCAGCAGTTACCCCTCGGCGAAAGCGGGAGGCCTCTACGAGCAGTACTTC
v_gene: TRBV6-2/TRBV6-3
j_gene: TRBJ2-7
abundance: NA
d_gene: TRBD2

CDR3aa: CASNPSRENTEAFF
CDR3nt: TGTGCCAGCAACCCCTCCAGGGAAAACACTGAAGCTTTCTTT
v_gene: TRBV7-2
j_gene: TRBJ1-1
abundance: few
d_gene: NA

CDR3aa: CASSPLTGFLTDTQYF
CDR3nt: TGTGCCAGCAGCCCTCTGACGGGCTTCCTCACAGATACGCAGTATTTT
v_gene: TRBV27
j_gene: TRBJ2-3
abundance: NA
d_gene: NA

CDR3aa: CASSLSGSLLYNEQFF
CDR3nt: TGTGCCAGCAGCTTAAGCGGAAGTCTCCTTTACAATGAGCAGTTCTTC
v_gene: TRBV11-2
j_gene: TRBJ2-1
abundance: few
d_gene: NA

CDR3aa: CASSLAGRPSGANVLTF
CDR3nt: TGTGCCAGCAGTTTAGCGGGACGCCCCTCTGGGGCCAACGTCCTGACTTTC
v_gene: TRBV28
j_gene: TRBJ2-6
abundance: few
d_gene: NA

CDR3aa: CSARAHRGDTEAFF
CDR3nt: TGCAGTGCTAGAGCCCACAGGGGGGACACTGAAGCTTTCTTT
v_gene: TRBV20-1
j_gene: TRBJ1-1
abundance: few
d_gene: TRBD1

CDR3aa: CASSVGLGGNTGELFF
CDR3nt: TGTGCCAGCAGCGTCGGCCTAGGAGGGAACACCGGGGAGCTGTTTTTT
v_gene: TRBV9
j_gene: TRBJ2-2
abundance: NA
d_gene: NA

CDR3aa: CASSLSGRAETQYF
CDR3nt: TGCGCCAGCAGCTTGTCAGGGCGTGCAGAGACCCAGTACTTC
v_gene: TRBV5-1
j_gene: TRBJ2-5
abundance: NA
d_gene: NA

CDR3aa: CASSHPGFPSYNEQFF
CDR3nt: TGTGCCAGCAGCCATCCAGGGTTCCCATCCTACAATGAGCAGTTCTTC
v_gene: TRBV7-9
j_gene: TRBJ2-1
abundance: NA
d_gene: NA

CDR3aa: CASSLYRGALSRREETQYF
CDR3nt: TGTGCCAGCAGCTTATACAGAGGGGCCCTTAGTAGAAGGGAAGAGACCCAGTACTTC
v_gene: TRBV11-2
j_gene: TRBJ2-5
abundance: NA
d_gene: NA

CDR3aa: CASGAGGPGETQYF
CDR3nt: TGTGCCAGCGGAGCGGGAGGGCCAGGAGAGACCCAGTACTTC
v_gene: TRBV6-1
j_gene: TRBJ2-5
abundance: NA
d_gene: TRBD2

CDR3aa: CASSITGTENEKLFF
CDR3nt: TGTGCCAGCAGCATCACCGGGACAGAGAATGAAAAACTGTTTTTT
v_gene: TRBV5-4
j_gene: TRBJ1-4
abundance: NA
d_gene: TRBD1

CDR3aa: CSARVERGNTGELFF
CDR3nt: TGCAGTGCTAGAGTAGAACGGGGCAACACCGGGGAGCTGTTTTTT
v_gene: TRBV20-1
j_gene: TRBJ2-2
abundance: NA
d_gene: NA

CDR3aa: CASSPTSGSEFF
CDR3nt: TGTGCCAGCTCACCCACAAGCGGGAGTGAGTTCTTC
v_gene: TRBV18
j_gene: TRBJ2-1
abundance: few
d_gene: TRBD2

CDR3aa: CASSQEGPGLVNYEQYF
CDR3nt: TGCGCCAGCAGCCAAGAGGGGCCGGGACTAGTGAACTACGAGCAGTACTTC
v_gene: TRBV4-3
j_gene: TRBJ2-7
abundance: NA
d_gene: TRBD2

CDR3aa: CASSFTGTSEIYEQYF
CDR3nt: TGTGCCAGCAGCTTTACCGGGACTAGCGAGATCTACGAGCAGTACTTC
v_gene: TRBV7-2
j_gene: TRBJ2-7
abundance: few
d_gene: TRBD2

CDR3aa: CSARIPYEQYF
CDR3nt: TGCAGTGCTAGAATCCCTTACGAGCAGTACTTC
v_gene: TRBV20-1
j_gene: TRBJ2-7
abundance: NA
d_gene: NA

CDR3aa: CASSLGGLPGTDTQYF
CDR3nt: TGCGCCAGCAGCTTGGGGGGGCTCCCCGGCACAGATACGCAGTATTTT
v_gene: TRBV5-1
j_gene: TRBJ2-3
abundance: NA
d_gene: NA

CDR3aa: CASSTTPTSNQPQHF
CDR3nt: TGCGCCAGCAGCACGACTCCAACCTCTAATCAGCCCCAGCATTTT
v_gene: TRBV10-2
j_gene: TRBJ1-5
abundance: NA
d_gene: NA

CDR3aa: CASSQGQNEQYF
CDR3nt: TGTGCCAGCAGCCAGGGACAAAACGAGCAGTACTTC
v_gene: TRBV7-9
j_gene: TRBJ2-7
abundance: NA
d_gene: NA

CDR3aa: CSVGGTEGTNTEAFF
CDR3nt: TGCAGCGTTGGAGGGACAGAGGGGACCAACACTGAAGCTTTCTTT
v_gene: TRBV29-1
j_gene: TRBJ1-1
abundance: many
d_gene: TRBD1

CDR3aa: CASSFFSGMETQYF
CDR3nt: TGTGCCAGCAGCTTTTTCTCGGGAATGGAGACCCAGTACTTC
v_gene: TRBV7-9
j_gene: TRBJ2-5
abundance: NA
d_gene: NA

CDR3aa: CSARDGWGSNQPQHF
CDR3nt: TGCAGTGCTAGAGATGGGTGGGGAAGCAATCAGCCCCAGCATTTT
v_gene: TRBV20-1
j_gene: TRBJ1-5
abundance: NA
d_gene: NA

CDR3aa: CASSLGESNSSPTYEQYF
CDR3nt: TGTGCCAGCAGTTTGGGGGAGTCGAATTCCTCGCCCACCTACGAGCAGTACTTC
v_gene: TRBV12-3/TRBV12-4
j_gene: TRBJ2-7
abundance: few
d_gene: NA